The entry that follows covers one TCR beta chain sequence. These data originate in a study of blood T cell repertoires in COVID-19. The germline V and J ends were trimmed by 5 bases and 8 bases, with 12 bases remaining between them. CDR1 and CDR2 (germline): MDHEN, SYDVKM. The CDR3 length is 12 residues. Original processing methods: From reference gene primer amplification, estimates of nucleated cell counts were derived. Method: immunoSEQ multiplex PCR; TCRdb's copy keeps in-frame clones and lacks some. V and J calls plus clone size are reproduced from that table; the DNA served to infer D and trimming. The sample includes about 67,000 clones, about 87% of them seen just once.

The TCR comes from a man aged 50 or older with active COVID-19. The J gene is TRBJ1-2, the V gene TRBV28; perhaps TRBD1 as D (5 bases). Sequencing was carried out using peripheral blood. This CDR3 reads CASSQGSHGYTF. The CDR3 nucleotides are TGTGCCAGCAGTCAGGGTTCCCACGGCTACACCTTC.